These 24 T cell receptor beta chains came from one sample sequenced in a study of naive and memory T cell subsets. Both TRBC1 and TRBC2 were covered by a beta constant-region primer of two equimolar oligonucleotides. One entry per CDR3 protein results from TCRdb running MiXCR on the UMI-ligation and nested PCR reads. The table shows tens of thousands of distinct CDR3 sequences, with approximately 14% occurring only once. The specimen was central memory CD4+ T cells from blood. All receptors come from a human donor in good health.

This clonotype was recorded many times. The gene calls are TRBV15 and TRBJ2-5; D ambiguous. Trimming left V 1 base short and J 3 bases short, with 6 bases between. Germline V gene data show CDR1 as LNHNV and CDR2 as YYDKDF (reference sequence). The CDR3 runs 13 residues. This chain's CDR3 is CATSRGQKETQYF. The CDR3 region has the DNA TGTGCCACCAGCAGAGGTCAGAAAGAGACCCAGTACTTC.

This clonotype has at least ten counts. The chain links TRBV2 to TRBJ1-5; D may be TRBD1 (5 bases). This CDR3 is built from 14 residues. Germline-derived CDR1 and CDR2 are SNHLY and FYNNEI. V dropped 6 bases and J dropped 2 bases, with 11 bases sitting between them. Written as DNA, the CDR3 is TGTGCCAGCAGAGCCAGGGTGGGCAATCAGCCCCAGCATTTT. Its translation is CASRARVGNQPQHF.

This clonotype was detected only a few times. The chain joins TRBV19 to TRBJ2-7, with a weak D call TRBD2 (6 bases). The CDR3 sequence is 10 residues long. V was cut by 10 bases and J by 9 bases, with 13 bases left in between. Germline V CDR1 and CDR2: LNHDA, SQIVND (reference sequence). CDR3 in DNA: TGTGCCACCCAAGCGGGTCGGCAGTACTTC. Translation gives CATQAGRQYF.

The rearrangement joins TRBV12-3 or TRBV12-4 to TRBJ1-5; D is undetermined. The CDR3 consists of 15 residues. The V end was cut by 3 bases, the J end by 2 bases, with 11 bases between. As DNA, the CDR3 is TGTGCCAGCAGTTTTGCGGGAATCGGCAATCAGCCCCAGCATTTT. It translates to CASSFAGIGNQPQHF.

This sequence joins TRBV7-2 and TRBJ2-1, with 10 bases fitting TRBD2. The germline gives CDR1 SGHTA, CDR2 FQGNSA. Trimming cost V 2 bases and J 0 bases; bases outside gene matches: 7. The CDR3 length is 18 residues. The chain's CDR3 is CASSLTSGIPFSYNEQFF. CDR3 DNA: TGTGCCAGCAGCTTAACTAGCGGGATACCCTTCTCCTACAATGAGCAGTTCTTC.

This clonotype appeared a few times. V and J are TRBV29-1 and TRBJ2-7, with TRBD1 matching over 11 bases. Germline V CDR1 and CDR2: SQVTM, ANQGSEA. The CDR3 is 16 residues long. The junction had 12 bases not matched to a gene; V was cut back by 2 bases and J by 6 bases. CDR3 nucleotide sequence: TGCAGCGTTGAACAGGGCTCCCGGACAGGGGGCAGCGAGCAGTACTTC. Its translation is CSVEQGSRTGGSEQYF.

The sample holds a few counts of this clonotype. This chain joins TRBV10-2 and TRBJ2-7; no firm D call. Trimming took 2 bases from V and 0 from J, leaving 11 bases between them. This CDR3 is built from 15 residues. The germline V gene encodes CDR1 WSHSY and CDR2 SAAADI. CDR3 in amino acids: CASSEKWLGSYEQYF. CDR3 sequence (DNA): TGCGCCAGCAGTGAGAAGTGGCTCGGCTCCTACGAGCAGTACTTC.

This clonotype came up a few times. This sequence joins TRBV5-4 and TRBJ1-4; the match to TRBD1 covers 10 bases. The V gene end was trimmed by 4 bases and the J gene end by 7 bases; junction bases not matched to a gene: 4. In germline, CDR1 is SGHNT, CDR2 YYREEE (reference sequence). The CDR3 totals 14 residues. CDR3 amino acids: CASSTGTGAEKLFF. The CDR3 nucleotides are TGTGCCAGCAGCACCGGGACAGGGGCTGAAAAACTGTTTTTT.

The J gene is TRBJ2-7, the V gene TRBV10-1; 11 bases fit TRBD1. The V gene's germline CDR1 is WNHNN and CDR2 SYGVQD (reference sequence). V gave up 0 bases and J gave up 9 bases; unmatched junction bases: 7. There are 15 residues in the CDR3. The CDR3 DNA is TGCGCCAGCAGTGAGTCGATAGGACAGGGGGCTACGCAGTACTTC. This gives the protein CASSESIGQGATQYF.

This clonotype was detected a few times. The chain recombines TRBV5-1 with TRBJ1-2; no definite D call. In germline, CDR1 is SGHRS, CDR2 YFSETQ. The length of the CDR3 is 15 residues. V was pared by 3 bases and J by 1 base, with 13 bases between. CDR3 protein: CASSSGGASNYGYTF. The CDR3 coding sequence is TGCGCCAGCAGCTCTGGCGGCGCTAGTAACTATGGCTACACCTTC.

This clonotype was seen only a few times. The gene calls are TRBV11-2 and TRBJ1-1; no clear D. CDR1 is SGHAT, CDR2 FQNNGV, per germline. Trimming stripped 5 bases from V and 2 bases from J, with 9 bases between. This CDR3 has 13 residues. The CDR3 loop reads CASSTDGNTEAFF. For the CDR3, the DNA is TGTGCCAGCAGCACGGACGGCAACACTGAAGCTTTCTTT.

The genes are TRBV13 and TRBJ2-1; TRBD2 matches at 7 bases. This CDR3 contains 14 residues. V lost 11 bases and J lost 0; bases outside the gene matches: 7. CDR1 and CDR2 (germline): PRHDT, FYEKMQ (reference sequence). CDR3 region: CASVAGISYNEQFF. The DNA of the CDR3 is TGTGCCTCCGTAGCGGGTATCTCCTACAATGAGCAGTTCTTC.

This clonotype came up a few times. The V call is TRBV7-3, the J call TRBJ2-7, with 8 bases that match TRBD2. Per germline, CDR1 SGHTA and CDR2 FQGTGA. V lost 0 bases to trimming and J lost 5 bases; unmatched junction nucleotides: 3. The CDR3 consists of 14 residues. The CDR3 region is CASSLTSGSNEQYF. DNA for the CDR3: TGTGCCAGCAGCTTAACCAGCGGGAGTAACGAGCAGTACTTC.

This clonotype appeared a few times. The rearrangement links TRBV5-1 to TRBJ1-2, with no clear D. Germline V gene lookup returns CDR1 SGHRS and CDR2 YFSETQ. The V and J ends lost 6 bases and 4 bases respectively, with 22 bases between them. CDR3 size: 16 residues. The CDR3 nucleotides read TGCGCCAGCAAAACCTTAACGGGTATTGCGGGCTATGGCTACACCTTC. It specifies CASKTLTGIAGYGYTF. The complete variable domain, with remaining parts taken from reference TRBV5-1 and TRBJ1-2, reads KAGVTQTPRYLIKTRGQQVTLSCSPISGHRSVSWYQQTPGQGLQFLFEYFSETQRNKGNFPGRFSGRQFSNSRSEMNVSTLELGDSALYLCASKTLTGIAGYGYTFGSGTRLTVV.

This chain links TRBV29-1 with TRBJ2-1; 11 positions agree with TRBD2. Germline V lookup: CDR1 SQVTM, CDR2 ANQGSEA. With V trimmed by 7 bases and J by 2 bases, 10 bases remained unmatched. This CDR3 has 16 amino acids. CDR3 loop: CSATSGLADAYNEQFF. Written as DNA, the CDR3 is TGCAGCGCCACCTCGGGACTAGCGGACGCCTACAATGAGCAGTTCTTC.

A note on this clonotype: With a much larger clone just one base away, this may be a read error. The gene calls are TRBV30 and TRBJ2-1; TRBD2 aligns across 11 bases. The CDR3 contains 15 residues. Unmatched junction bases numbered 8, after V lost 4 bases and J lost 6 bases. Looked up from germline, CDR1 is GTSNPN and CDR2 is SVGIG (reference sequence). CDR3 sequence: CAWTRGTSGTNEQFF. CDR3 bases: TGTGCCTGGACCCGTGGGACTAGCGGTACCAATGAGCAGTTCTTC.

The rearrangement uses TRBV29-1 and TRBJ2-2, with TRBD2 matching over 9 bases. The CDR3 covers 14 residues. V was clipped by 4 bases and J by 1 base; unmatched bases: 1. Germline V gene lookup returns CDR1 SQVTM and CDR2 ANQGSEA. CDR3 nucleotide sequence: TGCAGCGTTGGGACTAGCGTGAACACCGGGGAGCTGTTTTTT. It is translated as CSVGTSVNTGELFF.

This clonotype was counted ten times or more. The J gene is TRBJ2-3, the V gene TRBV11-2; D is undetermined. The germline CDR1 and CDR2 sequences are SGHAT and FQNNGV. CDR3 length equals 16 residues. V shed 1 base and J shed 5 bases, with 16 bases lying between them. CDR3 amino acids: CASSLALSAAGDTQYF. CDR3 nucleotides: TGTGCCAGCAGCTTAGCTTTGTCGGCAGCTGGAGATACGCAGTATTTT. The full variable domain, completed using reference TRBV11-2 and TRBJ2-3, is EAGVAQSPRYKIIEKRQSVAFWCNPISGHATLYWYQQILGQGPKLLIQFQNNGVVDDSQLPKDRFSAERLKGVDSTLKIQPAKLEDSAVYLCASSLALSAAGDTQYFGPGTRLTVL.

This clonotype came up many times. V is TRBV10-3 and J is TRBJ2-1; 7 bases align to TRBD1. Germline CDR1 is ENHRY and CDR2 is SYGVKD. Losses at the gene ends were 6 bases for V and 6 bases for J; bases not matched to a gene: 14. This CDR3 spans 16 amino acids. CDR3 nucleotide sequence: TGTGCCATCAGGGTGCCCGAACAGGGGATTGTCAATGAGCAGTTCTTC. Amino acids: CAIRVPEQGIVNEQFF.

The V call is TRBV12-3 or TRBV12-4, the J call TRBJ2-7, with D possibly TRBD2 on 5 matching bases. The ends were cut back, 2 bases at V and 1 base at J, with 12 bases in the middle. The length of the CDR3 is 15 residues. CDR3 coding DNA: TGTGCCAGCAGTTTAAGGCGGGCCGGATCCTACGAGCAGTACTTC. Amino acid sequence: CASSLRRAGSYEQYF.

This clonotype was seen only a few times. The chain is built from TRBV6-6 and TRBJ1-4, with a weak D call TRBD1 (6 bases). Germline loops: CDR1 MNHNY, CDR2 SVGAGI (reference sequence). Between the trimmed V and J ends, which lost 5 bases and 8 bases, there was a span of 15 bases. This CDR3 has 14 residues. CDR3 sequence (DNA): TGTGCCAGCAGTCGGAAGGACAGTAACGAAAAACTGTTTTTT. This translates into CASSRKDSNEKLFF.

This clonotype was counted only a few times. V and J are TRBV7-9 and TRBJ1-6; D uncertain. The CDR3 contains 13 residues. V was clipped by 8 bases and J by 10 bases, with 15 bases between them. Germline CDR1 and CDR2: SEHNR and FQNEAQ (reference sequence). As DNA, the CDR3 is TGTGCCAGCGAGAACCAGGCGGGGTCACCCCTCCACTTT. It codes for CASENQAGSPLHF.

This clonotype was seen a few times. The gene calls are TRBV20-1 and TRBJ1-1; a possible D gene is TRBD1 (5 bases). The CDR3 has 13 amino acids. V lost 2 bases to trimming and J lost 11 bases, with 18 bases between them. Germline V CDR1 and CDR2: DFQATT, SNEGSKA (reference sequence). The CDR3 loop is CSARYPGGQAAFF. Written as DNA, the CDR3 is TGCAGTGCTAGATACCCGGGGGGTCAGGCGGCTTTCTTT.

Only a few counts were recorded for this clonotype. V gene TRBV20-1 combines with J gene TRBJ1-1, with a tentative D call TRBD1 (5 bases). The germline V and J ends were trimmed by 2 bases and 0 bases, with 13 bases remaining between them. This CDR3 has 15 residues. From germline, CDR1 is DFQATT and CDR2 SNEGSKA (reference sequence). The CDR3 here is CSARPRGGLNTEAFF. DNA for the CDR3: TGCAGTGCTAGACCCCGGGGGGGTTTGAACACTGAAGCTTTCTTT.